A selection of T cell receptor beta chains follows, all from one sample in a study of Ad26.COV2.S vaccination and SARS-CoV-2 variants. Method: immunoSEQ multiplex PCR; TCRdb's copy keeps in-frame clones and lacks some. In the table there are hundreds of thousands of clones, 80% to 90% of which are singletons. The source was peripheral blood, collected in a trial of Ad26.COV2.S vaccine versus placebo. Source of these receptors: a person aged 18 to 65 who received the Ad26.COV2.S COVID-19 vaccine or a placebo. The CDR3 runs from the conserved cysteine through the conserved F or W. Each record gives: clone size, J gene, D gene, V gene, CDR3 protein, CDR3 DNA. The D gene is left open where the match is weak. Clone size is stated in some rows and not others, as once, few, many or a class when expanded.

size: few
J: TRBJ1-1
D: TRBD1
V: TRBV19
CDR3: CASRREGAAWNTEAFF
DNA: TGTGCCAGTAGGCGAGAGGGGGCTGCTTGGAACACTGAAGCTTTCTTT

size: many
J: TRBJ2-7
D: TRBD1
V: TRBV20-1
CDR3: CSASSPGQGTYEQYF
DNA: TGCAGTGCTAGTTCGCCTGGACAGGGGACCTACGAGCAGTACTTC

size: .
J: TRBJ2-5
D: .
V: TRBV5-6
CDR3: CASSPGTGQGETQYF
DNA: TGTGCCAGCAGCCCGGGAACAGGGCAAGGGGAGACCCAGTACTTC

size: .
J: TRBJ2-7
D: .
V: TRBV5-1
CDR3: CASSFKGRDLEQYF
DNA: TGCGCCAGCAGCTTTAAAGGCCGGGATCTCGAGCAGTACTTC

size: .
J: TRBJ1-1
D: .
V: TRBV29-1
CDR3: CSVWTAYTEAFF
DNA: TGCAGCGTTTGGACAGCTTACACTGAAGCTTTCTTT

size: .
J: TRBJ2-7
D: .
V: TRBV19
CDR3: CASTGIDSYEQYF
DNA: TGTGCCAGTACTGGCATAGACTCCTACGAGCAGTACTTC

size: .
J: TRBJ2-1
D: .
V: TRBV2
CDR3: CASRGSYEQFF
DNA: TGTGCCAGCAGGGGGTCGTATGAGCAGTTCTTC

size: .
J: TRBJ2-7
D: .
V: TRBV7-9
CDR3: CASSLASLYEQYF
DNA: TGTGCCAGCAGCTTAGCTAGCCTCTACGAGCAGTACTTC

size: .
J: TRBJ1-4
D: .
V: TRBV2
CDR3: CASSENPAGELFF
DNA: TGTGCCAGCAGTGAGAACCCCGCCGGGGAACTGTTTTTT

size: .
J: TRBJ2-3
D: .
V: TRBV5-1
CDR3: CASSFKGSSTDTQYF
DNA: TGCGCCAGCAGCTTTAAAGGCTCTAGCACAGATACGCAGTATTTT

size: .
J: TRBJ2-1
D: TRBD2
V: TRBV27
CDR3: CASARTSGVYNEQFF
DNA: TGTGCCAGCGCTCGGACTAGCGGAGTGTACAATGAGCAGTTCTTC

size: .
J: TRBJ2-7
D: .
V: TRBV6-2/TRBV6-3
CDR3: CASSRLSSYEQYF
DNA: TGTGCCAGCAGCCGACTGAGCTCCTACGAGCAGTACTTC

size: .
J: TRBJ1-5
D: TRBD1
V: TRBV4-3
CDR3: CASSPRQGKAQPQHF
DNA: TGCGCCAGCAGCCCCCGACAGGGGAAAGCTCAGCCCCAGCATTTT

size: few
J: TRBJ1-1
D: .
V: TRBV7-2
CDR3: CASSPTGGYTEAFF
DNA: TGTGCCAGCAGTCCAACCGGGGGCTACACTGAAGCTTTCTTT

size: .
J: TRBJ2-5
D: .
V: TRBV6-4
CDR3: CASSESGTSGETQYF
DNA: TGTGCCAGCAGTGAATCTGGGACATCGGGTGAGACCCAGTACTTC

size: .
J: TRBJ2-4
D: .
V: TRBV19
CDR3: CASSIQGGIQYF
DNA: TGTGCCAGTAGTATACAGGGCGGCATTCAGTACTTC